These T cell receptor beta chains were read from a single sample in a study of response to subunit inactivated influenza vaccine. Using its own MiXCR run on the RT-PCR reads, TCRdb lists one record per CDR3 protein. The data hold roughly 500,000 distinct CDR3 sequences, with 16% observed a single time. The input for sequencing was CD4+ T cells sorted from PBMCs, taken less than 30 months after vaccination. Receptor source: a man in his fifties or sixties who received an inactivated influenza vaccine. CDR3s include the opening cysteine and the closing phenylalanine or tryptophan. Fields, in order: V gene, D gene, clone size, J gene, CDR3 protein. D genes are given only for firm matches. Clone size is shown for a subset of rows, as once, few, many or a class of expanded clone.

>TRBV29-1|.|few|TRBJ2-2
CSVGRASNTGELFF
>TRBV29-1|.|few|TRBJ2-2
CSVGLSNTGELFF
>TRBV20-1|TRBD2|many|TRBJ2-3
CSAGTSGARRTDTQYF
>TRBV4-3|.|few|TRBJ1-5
CASSQGQFGQPQHF
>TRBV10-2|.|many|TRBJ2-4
CASNEGSGAKNIQYF
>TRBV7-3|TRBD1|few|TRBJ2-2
CASSLGSAGGYTGELFF
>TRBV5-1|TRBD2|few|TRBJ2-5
CASSQRLAGEQETQYF
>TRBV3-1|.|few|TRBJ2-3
CASSPSPTDTQYF
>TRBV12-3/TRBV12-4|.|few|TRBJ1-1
CASSFLGAGMNTEAFF
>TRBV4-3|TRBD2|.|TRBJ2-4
CASSPRVSGPKDIQYF
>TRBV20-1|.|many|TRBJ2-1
CSAEPGRNNEQFF
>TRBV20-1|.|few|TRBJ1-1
CSARRDTEAFF
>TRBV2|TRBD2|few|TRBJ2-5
CASSREGYQETQYF
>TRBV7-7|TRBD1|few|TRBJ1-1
CASSPWTGDTEAFF
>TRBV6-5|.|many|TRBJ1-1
CASSYSTRMNTEAFF
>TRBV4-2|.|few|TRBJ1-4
CASSQFGGSPNEKLFF
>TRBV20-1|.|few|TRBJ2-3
CSARDQRGLEQYF
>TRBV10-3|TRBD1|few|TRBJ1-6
CAISESAGGNSPLHF
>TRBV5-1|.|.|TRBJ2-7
CASSLRGGPSYEQYF
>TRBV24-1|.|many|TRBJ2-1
CATSDFGSSYNEQFF
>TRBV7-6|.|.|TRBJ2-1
CASSSVAWEQFF
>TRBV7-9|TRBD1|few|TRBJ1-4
CASSPRTGLSEKLFF
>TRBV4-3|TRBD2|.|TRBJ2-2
CASSQETSGRWANTGELFF
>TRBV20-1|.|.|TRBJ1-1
CSARVDVEAFF
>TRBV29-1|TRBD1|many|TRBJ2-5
CSVGGQQQETQYF
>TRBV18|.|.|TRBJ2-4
CASSPLLPGEDIQYF